This T cell receptor (beta chain) was retrieved from a study of human T cells and chemical hapten exposure. The CDR3 contains 13 residues. With 0 bases removed from V and 7 bases from J, the gap between germline ends came to 8 bases. CDR1 and CDR2 from the germline V gene are SGHNT and YYREEE (reference sequence). There are many counts of this clonotype. Its antigen is unidentified. Overall study results and limits: Controls formed significantly fewer large CDR3 similarity clusters than expanded TCRs did.

TCRdb independently ran MiXCR on the RACE reads; one entry per CDR3 protein. The sample records approximately 320,000 distinct CDR3 sequences, 4.5% to 5.5% being singletons. The time point: pre-sensitization, week 0. Treatment in this sample: therapeutic diphenylcyclopropenone sensitization with weekly scalp DPC. The J gene is TRBJ1-5, the V gene TRBV5-4; D remains ambiguous. This TCR was recovered from a woman between 18 and 29 years old with alopecia areata. Some clones in this sample may be carry-over from other donors' samples. Specimen: whole blood, collected in connection with sensitization to the hapten diphenylcyclopropenone (DPC). Written as DNA, the CDR3 is TGTGCCAGCAGCTTGGATGCAAACCAGCCCCAGCATTTT. Protein: CASSLDANQPQHF. The full variable domain, its missing parts supplied by reference TRBV5-4 and TRBJ1-5, is ETGVTQSPTHLIKTRGQQVTLRCSSQSGHNTVSWYQQALGQGPQFIFQYYREEENGRGNFPPRFSGLQFPNYSSELNVNALELDDSALYLCASSLDANQPQHFGDGTRLSIL.